The clone carrying this T cell receptor beta chain was picked up a small number of times. Its specificity is not known. Trimming shortened V by 1 base and J by 7 bases, and 17 bases separated the two germline ends. There are 16 residues in the CDR3. Per germline, CDR1 SGHAT and CDR2 FQNNGV. The record originates from a study of T cell responses to AZD1222 COVID-19 vaccine. Study-level results: The donor cohort was predominantly white British with a female majority, and clonal diversity may have been underestimated. Repertoires were obtained solely post-peak T cell response. Baseline seropositivity characterized only six AZD1222 recipients.

The data were produced by immunoSEQ multiplex PCR, yet TCRdb's version contains in-frame clones alone and is incomplete. This table has about 140,000 clones, around 88% appearing once. The genes are TRBV11-2 and TRBJ2-1, with a possible D match to TRBD2 (7 bases). The starting material was peripheral blood, obtained on day 0 of AZD1222 vaccination. This receptor was taken from an adult in good health. CDR3 bases: TGTGCCAGCAGCTTAGCCCGGGGGCGGGAGCGGAATGAGCAGTTCTTC. It encodes CASSLARGRERNEQFF.